The 25 T cell receptor beta chains listed next were all sequenced from one sample in a study of response to subunit inactivated influenza vaccine. Using its own MiXCR run on the RT-PCR reads, TCRdb lists one record per CDR3 protein. The sample has hundreds of thousands of distinct CDR3 sequences, more than 11% seen once. The source material was PBMCs from blood, sampled 14 to 15 days before vaccination. Every receptor here comes from a man over 45 who received an inactivated influenza vaccine.

Ten or more counts support this clonotype. This sequence joins TRBV5-1 and TRBJ2-5; 11 bases match TRBD2. Germline lookup yields CDR1 SGHRS and CDR2 YFSETQ. The V segment lost 5 bases and the J segment 5 bases; nucleotides outside the gene matches: 8. This CDR3 has 15 amino acids. The CDR3, as DNA: TGCGCCAGCAGACCGGGACTAGCGGACGCTGAGACCCAGTACTTC. Amino acid sequence: CASRPGLADAETQYF.

The chain joins TRBV11-1 to TRBJ2-3; possibly TRBD2 for D (6 bases). The CDR3 has 18 amino acids. Germline assignment: CDR1 SGHAT and CDR2 FQDESV (reference sequence). The V and J ends lost 5 bases and 4 bases respectively, with 25 bases between them. CDR3 coding DNA: TGTGCCAGCAGCCGGTACCCCACTTGGCGGGGTAGGTCAGATACGCAGTATTTT. It specifies CASSRYPTWRGRSDTQYF.

This clonotype came up a few times. As DNA, the CDR3 is TGTGCCAGCAGTTTTGGGCTAGCGGGGGGGCAAGGCCGGGAGCTGTTTTTT. Encoded protein: CASSFGLAGGQGRELFF. The rearrangement uses TRBV12-3 or TRBV12-4 and TRBJ2-2, with 12 bases lining up with TRBD2. The CDR3 contains 17 residues. J was trimmed by 9 bases and V by 3 bases; bases with no gene match: 11.

The sample holds many counts of this clonotype. The chain couples TRBV5-6 to TRBJ1-5; no definite D call. Trimming stripped 3 bases from V and 4 bases from J, with 11 bases between. The CDR3 covers 14 residues. The V gene's germline CDR1 is SGHDT and CDR2 YYEEEE. The CDR3 protein is CASSSGRTNQPQHF. The CDR3 DNA is TGTGCCAGCAGCTCCGGACGGACGAATCAGCCCCAGCATTTT. Variable domain in full (rest from reference TRBV5-6 and TRBJ1-5): DAGVTQSPTHLIKTRGQQVTLRCSPKSGHDTVSWYQQALGQGPQFIFQYYEEEERQRGNFPDRFSGHQFPNYSSELNVNALLLGDSALYLCASSSGRTNQPQHFGDGTRLSIL.

This clonotype was counted between two and nine times. The junction does not match germline at one end; this may be a read error. The genes are TRBV7-7 and TRBJ2-1; the match to TRBD1 covers 8 bases. Germline CDR1 and CDR2: SSHAT and FNYEAQ (reference sequence). CDR3 size: 15 residues. The CDR3 DNA reads TGTGCTAGCAGCTTCGGACAGGGCTTTTACAATGAGCAGTTCTTC. As protein: CASSFGQGFYNEQFF.

This clonotype was found a few times. The chain employs TRBV29-1 and TRBJ2-5; 8 positions agree with TRBD2. Trimming removed 4 bases from V and 2 bases from J; junction bases left unmatched: 9. Germline loops: CDR1 SQVTM, CDR2 ANQGSEA. The CDR3 totals 15 residues. In DNA, the CDR3 is TGCAGCGTTGTACGGAGCGGGAGAAGGCAAGAGACCCAGTACTTC. It encodes CSVVRSGRRQETQYF.

This clonotype has a count of ten or more. The chain has TRBV6-5 and TRBJ2-3, with 8 bases lining up with TRBD2. Germline CDR1 MNHEY, CDR2 SVGAGI. Unmatched junction bases numbered 7, after V lost 2 bases and J lost 0 bases. CDR3 length equals 17 residues. In nucleotides, the CDR3 is TGTGCCAGCAGTTACGGGTCCGGGGGGGGGAGCACAGATACGCAGTATTTT. Its protein product is CASSYGSGGGSTDTQYF.

This chain links TRBV5-1 with TRBJ2-1; D remains unclear. Germline values: CDR1 SGHRS, CDR2 YFSETQ. The V and J ends lost 0 bases and 8 bases respectively, with 12 bases between them. The CDR3 extends over 14 amino acids. The CDR3 nucleotides read TGCGCCAGCAGCTTGGCCCAGGTCGGCGATGAGCAGTTCTTC. Its protein product is CASSLAQVGDEQFF.

This chain links TRBV6-5 with TRBJ2-7, with 9 bases fitting TRBD1. V lost 0 bases, J lost 0 bases, and 3 bases stayed unmatched. Germline lookup yields CDR1 MNHEY and CDR2 SVGAGI. The CDR3 totals 16 residues. The DNA for the CDR3 is TGTGCCAGCAGTTACTCGAGGGACAGGGACTCCTACGAGCAGTACTTC. It codes for CASSYSRDRDSYEQYF.

The rearrangement links TRBV28 to TRBJ1-2; D is unresolved. V was trimmed by 6 bases and J by 8 bases, leaving 16 bases between them. Germline V gives CDR1 MDHEN, CDR2 SYDVKM. The CDR3 sequence is 13 residues long. CDR3 coding DNA: TGTGCCAGCAGCCGCATGGAGGTCCCGGGCTACACCTTC. It encodes CASSRMEVPGYTF.

The V gene is TRBV7-3, the J gene TRBJ2-1; D possibly corresponds to TRBD1 (6 bases). Germline CDR1 is SGHTA and CDR2 is FQGTGA. The CDR3 is 15 amino acids. V shed 3 bases and J shed 5 bases, with 14 bases lying between them. CDR3 amino acids: CASSFAGVLHNEQFF. CDR3 DNA: TGTGCCAGCAGCTTTGCAGGGGTTCTACACAATGAGCAGTTCTTC.

The chain combines TRBV20-1 with TRBJ2-3; D call uncertain. The germline V gene has CDR1 DFQATT and CDR2 SNEGSKA (reference sequence). V dropped 5 bases and J dropped 4 bases, with 19 bases sitting between them. The CDR3 contains 15 residues. DNA for the CDR3: TGCAGTGCTCCGGGCAGCCCCGAGGCGGCAGATACGCAGTATTTT. Its protein is CSAPGSPEAADTQYF.

CDR3: CASIRQPGGNTIYF. The CDR3 DNA sequence: TGTGCCAGCATCAGACAGCCAGGAGGAAACACCATATATTTT. The chain is built from TRBV21-1 and TRBJ1-3; TRBD1 was called by the table and not checked on the DNA. TRBV21-1 is a pseudogene locus. This CDR3 has 14 amino acids.

Ten or more counts support this clonotype. This sequence joins TRBV20-1 and TRBJ1-1; D is ambiguous. The CDR3 is 13 residues long. Germline V lookup: CDR1 DFQATT, CDR2 SNEGSKA (reference sequence). V lost 5 bases and J lost 1, with 11 bases in between. The CDR3 bases are TGCAGTGCTCCCGACGGAAAGAACACTGAAGCTTTCTTT. Amino acids: CSAPDGKNTEAFF.

The chain is built from TRBV30 and TRBJ2-2; a possible D gene is TRBD2 (6 bases). The CDR3 runs 15 residues. Germline loops: CDR1 GTSNPN, CDR2 SVGIG (reference sequence). V was pared by 0 bases and J by 7 bases, with 15 bases between. CDR3 DNA: TGTGCCTGGAGTGTCTTCGGGAGTTTCAGCGGGGAGCTGTTTTTT. Protein: CAWSVFGSFSGELFF.

As to this clonotype: Given the absence of the conserved phenylalanine or tryptophan at the CDR3 end, a read error is likely. The chain employs TRBV20-1 and TRBJ2-1; 12 bases map to TRBD2. The CDR3 is made up of 14 amino acids. CDR1 and CDR2 (germline): DFQATT, SNEGSKA (reference sequence). The CDR3 DNA sequence: TGCAGCCAGACTAGCGGGAGTGTTTTCGTTGAGCAGTTCATC. This encodes CSQTSGSVFVEQFI.

The gene calls are TRBV4-3 and TRBJ2-2; 12 bases match TRBD2. Unmatched junction bases numbered 10, after V lost 0 bases and J lost 5 bases. The CDR3 has 19 amino acids. Germline V lookup: CDR1 LGHNA, CDR2 YSLEER. The CDR3 DNA follows: TGCGCCAGCAGCCAAGATCCTCTTACTAGCGGGGGGCGGACCGGGGAGCTGTTTTTT. It encodes CASSQDPLTSGGRTGELFF.

The chain uses TRBV6-1 and TRBJ2-7; D may be TRBD1 (5 bases). V lost 5 bases and J lost 0, with 20 bases in between. The CDR3 loop spans 17 amino acids. CDR1 and CDR2 (germline): MNHNS, SASEGT. This CDR3 is CASSHSVGRRSSYEQYF. DNA of the CDR3: TGTGCCAGCAGTCACAGCGTGGGGCGTAGGAGCTCCTACGAGCAGTACTTC.

A few counts support this clonotype. The V and J genes are TRBV4-3 and TRBJ1-1, with D unresolved. The CDR3 has 15 amino acids. V was cut by 1 base and J by 1 base, with 10 bases left in between. Germline CDR1 LGHNA, CDR2 YSLEER. Here the CDR3 DNA reads TGCGCCAGCAGCCAAGTTACCGACCAGAACACTGAAGCTTTCTTT. Translation: CASSQVTDQNTEAFF.

The gene calls are TRBV7-9 and TRBJ2-2; possibly TRBD1 for D (6 bases). Germline-derived CDR1 and CDR2 are SEHNR and FQNEAQ (reference sequence). The ends were cut back, 6 bases at V and 7 bases at J, with 21 bases in the middle. The CDR3 spans 16 residues. CDR3 amino acids: CASSLISQGPDGELFF. The CDR3 nucleotides read TGTGCCAGCAGTTTAATTTCCCAGGGGCCTGACGGGGAGCTGTTTTTT.

This clonotype has a single count. The chain employs TRBV4-3 and TRBJ2-2; 7 nucleotides align to TRBD2. Losses at the gene ends were 4 bases for V and 3 bases for J; bases not matched to a gene: 2. Germline V gene data show CDR1 as LGHNA and CDR2 as YSLEER. The CDR3 covers 14 residues. CDR3 bases: TGCGCCAGCAGCCGGGGGGGATACACCGGGGAGCTGTTTTTT. It is translated as CASSRGGYTGELFF.

The CDR3 region has the DNA TGCAGTGCTAGAGCACCCTCTGGTTTGCGGCCCCAGCATTTT. It specifies CSARAPSGLRPQHF. The rearrangement links TRBV20-1 to TRBJ1-5; D gene ambiguous. The CDR3 is made up of 14 amino acids. Deletions cut 1 base from V and 9 bases from J, with 16 bases between. In germline, CDR1 is DFQATT, CDR2 SNEGSKA (reference sequence).

The chain carries TRBV18 and TRBJ1-3; tentatively, D is TRBD1 (6 bases). Germline loops: CDR1 KGHSH, CDR2 LQKENI. The V end lost 4 bases, the J end lost 4 bases, and 11 bases lay between the germline ends. The CDR3 has 14 residues. CDR3 region: CASSLQGIGNTIYF. CDR3 DNA sequence: TGTGCCAGCTCACTTCAGGGGATCGGAAACACCATATATTTT.

The chain uses TRBV3-1 and TRBJ2-4; TRBD2 aligns across 8 bases. The CDR3 runs to 14 residues. Germline V gene data show CDR1 as LGHDT and CDR2 as YNNKEL (reference sequence). J was trimmed by 16 bases and V by 0 bases; bases with no gene match: 11. The CDR3, as DNA: TGTGCCAGCAGCCAAGAGTCTGGGACTAGTGCCTTCTACTTC. Translating gives CASSQESGTSAFYF.

This clonotype came up a few times. This chain links TRBV4-3 with TRBJ2-7; D not certain. Between the trimmed V and J ends, which lost 0 bases and 3 bases, there was a span of 9 bases. Germline CDR1 and CDR2: LGHNA and YSLEER. This CDR3 is built from 14 residues. CDR3 residues: CASSQEERFYEQYF. In DNA form, the CDR3 reads TGCGCCAGCAGCCAAGAAGAACGATTCTACGAGCAGTACTTC.